This T cell receptor (beta chain) comes out of a study of T cell changes during pregnancy in multiple sclerosis. CDR1 and CDR2 (germline): MNHNS, SASEGT. V was pared by 3 bases and J by 6 bases, with 6 bases of the junction left unmatched. This CDR3 is built from 16 residues. Generated by immunoSEQ multiplex PCR, the TCRdb table keeps only in-frame clones and is missing some. The data show under 70,000 clones, 80% to 95% seen once. The source is a female donor in good health, enrolled as a control in a pregnancy study. The material was peripheral blood, obtained in the third trimester of pregnancy. This rearrangement joins TRBV6-1 to TRBJ2-1; 12 positions agree with TRBD2. CDR3 bases: TGTGCCAGCAGTGATTCCCTAGCGGGAGGGAGCAATGAGCAGTTCTTC. Its protein product is CASSDSLAGGSNEQFF.